These 5 T cell receptor beta chains share one sample of origin, sequenced in a study of OX40 agonist ivuxolimab in advanced cancers. The protocol used for the library was the immunoSEQ multiplex PCR assay. The table was pulled from immuneACCESS by TCRdb, which kept in-frame rearrangements only. Such tables lose some clones; where checked, under half of the loss comes from unresolved V genes, and the rest has no known cause. This sample lists about 44,000 clones; around 86% were detected once. 0.38% of the sample belongs to the ten largest clones. This sample comprised CD4+ or CD8+ T cells sorted from blood, obtained in a trial of the OX40 agonist ivuxolimab. These TCRs come from an adult with an advanced solid tumor such as melanoma, head and neck, liver or kidney cancer.

This chain links TRBV5-4 with TRBJ2-1, with 15 bases aligning to TRBD2. Germline lookup yields CDR1 SGHNT and CDR2 YYREEE (reference sequence). The V gene end was trimmed by 4 bases and the J gene end by 6 bases; junction bases not matched to a gene: 5. This CDR3 has 16 amino acids. CDR3 region: CASSPGTSGRTNEQFF. The CDR3 DNA reads TGTGCCAGCAGCCCGGGGACTAGCGGGAGGACCAATGAGCAGTTCTTC.

This rearrangement joins TRBV5-4 to TRBJ1-1; D gene uncertain. With 4 bases removed from V and 0 bases from J, the gap between germline ends came to 7 bases. CDR3 size: 13 residues. The germline CDR1 and CDR2 sequences are SGHNT and YYREEE (reference sequence). The CDR3 here is CASSPVMNTEAFF. The CDR3 DNA sequence: TGTGCCAGCAGCCCCGTGATGAACACTGAAGCTTTCTTT. Looking up the rest from reference TRBV5-4 and TRBJ1-1 gives the full variable domain: ETGVTQSPTHLIKTRGQQVTLRCSSQSGHNTVSWYQQALGQGPQFIFQYYREEENGRGNFPPRFSGLQFPNYSSELNVNALELDDSALYLCASSPVMNTEAFFGQGTRLTVV.

The chain recombines TRBV4-2 with TRBJ2-1; tentatively, D is TRBD2 (6 bases). The ends were cut back, 0 bases at V and 6 bases at J, with 18 bases in the middle. The CDR3 is 17 residues long. Germline V gene sequence: CDR1 LGHNA, CDR2 YNFKEQ. Here the CDR3 reads CASSQEGGSGTGNEQFF. DNA of the CDR3: TGTGCCAGCAGCCAAGAAGGAGGGTCGGGAACGGGCAATGAGCAGTTCTTC.

This chain joins TRBV6-1 and TRBJ2-7, with D possibly matching TRBD2 (7 bases). CDR1 and CDR2 (germline): MNHNS, SASEGT. V was trimmed by 5 bases and J by 2 bases, leaving 16 bases between them. The CDR3 length is 15 residues. Here the CDR3 DNA reads TGTGCCAGCAGTTTAGCCCGAGGGGGGGCCTACGAGCAGTACTTC. Protein product: CASSLARGGAYEQYF.

The rearrangement uses TRBV28 and TRBJ1-5; no reliable D call. The CDR3 sequence is 12 residues long. V was trimmed by 1 base and J by 6 bases, leaving 4 bases between them. Germline V gene data show CDR1 as MDHEN and CDR2 as SYDVKM. The CDR3 loop is CASSLSGQPQHF. CDR3 nucleotides: TGTGCCAGCAGTTTATCCGGTCAGCCCCAGCATTTT.